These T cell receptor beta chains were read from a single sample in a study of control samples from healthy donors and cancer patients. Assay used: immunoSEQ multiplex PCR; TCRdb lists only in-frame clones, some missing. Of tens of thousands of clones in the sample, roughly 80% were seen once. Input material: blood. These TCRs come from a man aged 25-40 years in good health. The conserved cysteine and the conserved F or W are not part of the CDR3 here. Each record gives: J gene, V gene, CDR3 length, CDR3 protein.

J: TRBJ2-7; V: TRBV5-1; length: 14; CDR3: ASSLKTGTGVHEQY
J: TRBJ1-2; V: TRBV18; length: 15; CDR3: ASSPQSALGQGATET
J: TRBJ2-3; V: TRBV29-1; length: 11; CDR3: SVTGRATDTQY
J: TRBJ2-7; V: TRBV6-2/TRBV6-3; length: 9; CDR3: ASSVSDEQY
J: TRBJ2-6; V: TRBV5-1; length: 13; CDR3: ASSSVTLGANVLT
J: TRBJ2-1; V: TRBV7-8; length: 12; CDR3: ASSIGGSYNEQF
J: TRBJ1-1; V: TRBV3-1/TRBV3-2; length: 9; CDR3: ASSHTAEAF
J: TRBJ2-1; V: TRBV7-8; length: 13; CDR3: ASNGAGGLWNEQF
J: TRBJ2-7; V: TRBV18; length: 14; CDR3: ASSPGGTSRFYEQY
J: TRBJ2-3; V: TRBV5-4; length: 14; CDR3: ASSIDLDRATDTQY
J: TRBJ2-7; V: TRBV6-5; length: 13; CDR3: ASRTSTRSSYEQY
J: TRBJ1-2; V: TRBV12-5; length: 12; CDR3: ASGRQGGNYGYT
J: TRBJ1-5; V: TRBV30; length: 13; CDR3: AWSVGRLLNQPQH
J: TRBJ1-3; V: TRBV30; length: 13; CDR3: AWSVDYGYGNTIY
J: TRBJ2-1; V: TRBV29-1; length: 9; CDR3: SAKGGAEQF
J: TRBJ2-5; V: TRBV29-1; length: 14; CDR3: SAGPSDAGQWWAQY
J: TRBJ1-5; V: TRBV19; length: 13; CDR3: ASSRRRASNQPQH
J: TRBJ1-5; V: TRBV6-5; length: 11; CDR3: ASSTDRGQPQH
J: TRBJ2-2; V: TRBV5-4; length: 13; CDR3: ASSRTGKRAGELF
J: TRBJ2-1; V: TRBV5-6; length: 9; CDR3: ASSAANEQF
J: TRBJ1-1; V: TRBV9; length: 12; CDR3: ASSMTGDYTEAF
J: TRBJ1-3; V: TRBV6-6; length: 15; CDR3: ASSQPMLGRSGNTIY
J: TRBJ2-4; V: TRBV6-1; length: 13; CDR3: ASSERWGAKNIQY
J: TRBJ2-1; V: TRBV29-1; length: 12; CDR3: SVAWRASYNEQF
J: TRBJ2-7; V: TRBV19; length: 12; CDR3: ASSIGTGRYEQY
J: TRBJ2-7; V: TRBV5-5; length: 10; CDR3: ASSFGGYEQY
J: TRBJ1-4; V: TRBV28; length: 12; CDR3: ASRLDRVREKLF
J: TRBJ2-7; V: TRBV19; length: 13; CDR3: ASSRGTRFLYEQY
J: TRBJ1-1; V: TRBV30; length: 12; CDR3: AWSNRGTNTEAF
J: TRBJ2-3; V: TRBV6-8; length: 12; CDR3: ASERALAADTQY
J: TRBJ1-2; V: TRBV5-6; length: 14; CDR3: ASSLGSIRGNYGYT
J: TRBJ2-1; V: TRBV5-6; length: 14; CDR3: ASSRTAPGPYNEQF